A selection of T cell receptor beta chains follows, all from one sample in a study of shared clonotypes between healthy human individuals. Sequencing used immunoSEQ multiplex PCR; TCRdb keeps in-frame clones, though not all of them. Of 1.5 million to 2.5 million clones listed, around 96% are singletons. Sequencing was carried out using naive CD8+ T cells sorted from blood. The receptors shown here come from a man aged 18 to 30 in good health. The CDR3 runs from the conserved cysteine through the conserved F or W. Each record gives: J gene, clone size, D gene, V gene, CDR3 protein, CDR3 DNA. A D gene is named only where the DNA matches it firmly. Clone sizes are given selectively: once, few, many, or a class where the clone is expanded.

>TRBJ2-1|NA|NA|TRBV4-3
CASSQDRTSYNEQFF
TGCGCCAGCAGCCAAGACAGGACGTCTTACAATGAGCAGTTCTTC
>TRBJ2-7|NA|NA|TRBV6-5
CASLAGFEQYF
TGTGCCAGCCTGGCGGGGTTCGAGCAGTACTTC
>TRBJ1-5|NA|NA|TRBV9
CASSADSSNQPQHF
TGTGCCAGCAGTGCGGACAGTAGCAATCAGCCCCAGCATTTT
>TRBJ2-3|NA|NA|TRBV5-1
CASSLWDGSTDTQYF
TGCGCCAGCAGCTTGTGGGACGGGAGCACAGATACGCAGTATTTT
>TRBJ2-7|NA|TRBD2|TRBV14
CASSKVAGVSHEQYF
TGTGCCAGCAGTAAGGTAGCGGGAGTTTCGCACGAGCAGTACTTC
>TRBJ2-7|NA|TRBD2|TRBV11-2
CASSPRTSGTYEQYF
TGTGCCAGCAGCCCCCGGACTAGCGGGACATACGAGCAGTACTTC
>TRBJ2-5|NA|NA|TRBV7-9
CASSLSRGAGQETQYF
TGTGCCAGCAGCTTGAGTCGGGGTGCAGGGCAAGAGACCCAGTACTTC
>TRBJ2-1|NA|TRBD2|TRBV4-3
CASSQEWREGYNEQFF
TGCGCCAGCAGCCAAGAGTGGCGGGAGGGCTACAATGAGCAGTTCTTC
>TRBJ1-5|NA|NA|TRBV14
CASSHMGQPQHF
TGTGCCAGCAGCCATATGGGCCAGCCCCAGCATTTT
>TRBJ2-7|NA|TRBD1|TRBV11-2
CASSPPTGENVHEQYF
TGTGCCAGCAGTCCGCCCACAGGGGAGAATGTCCACGAGCAGTACTTC
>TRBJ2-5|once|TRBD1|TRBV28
CASSFPGTAQETQYF
TGTGCCAGCAGTTTCCCCGGGACAGCCCAAGAGACCCAGTACTTC
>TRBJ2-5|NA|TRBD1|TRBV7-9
CASSLPTGRETQYF
TGTGCCAGCAGCTTACCGACAGGGAGAGAGACCCAGTACTTC
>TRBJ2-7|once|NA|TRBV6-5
CASSYGVLTGPYEQYF
TGTGCCAGCAGTTACGGGGTACTGACAGGACCCTACGAGCAGTACTTC
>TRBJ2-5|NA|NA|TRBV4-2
CASSRVAPSSQETQYF
TGTGCCAGCAGCCGAGTAGCGCCTTCGAGCCAAGAGACCCAGTACTTC
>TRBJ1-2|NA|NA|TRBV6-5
CASSYFGGAYGYTF
TGTGCCAGCAGTTACTTCGGGGGGGCCTATGGCTACACCTTC
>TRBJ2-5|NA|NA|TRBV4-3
CASSRLLDETETQYF
TGCGCCAGCAGCCGACTTTTGGACGAGACGGAGACCCAGTACTTC
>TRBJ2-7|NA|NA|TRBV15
CATSIKQQPTYEQYF
TGTGCCACCAGCATAAAGCAGCAGCCGACCTACGAGCAGTACTTC
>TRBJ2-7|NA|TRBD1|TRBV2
CASAEQGAGDEQYF
TGTGCCAGCGCGGAACAGGGGGCTGGGGACGAGCAGTACTTC
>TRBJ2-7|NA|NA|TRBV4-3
CASSQLLATSYEQYF
TGCGCCAGCAGCCAACTCCTGGCGACCTCCTACGAGCAGTACTTC
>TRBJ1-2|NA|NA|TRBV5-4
CASSLDWDNYGYTF
TGTGCCAGCAGCTTGGACTGGGATAACTATGGCTACACCTTC
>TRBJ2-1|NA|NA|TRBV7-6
CASQRSWGASEEQFF
TGTGCCTCCCAAAGGAGCTGGGGGGCGTCGGAGGAGCAGTTCTTC
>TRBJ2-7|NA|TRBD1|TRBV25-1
CASSEEWEGTASYEQYF
TGTGCCAGCAGTGAAGAGTGGGAAGGGACAGCCTCCTACGAGCAGTACTTC